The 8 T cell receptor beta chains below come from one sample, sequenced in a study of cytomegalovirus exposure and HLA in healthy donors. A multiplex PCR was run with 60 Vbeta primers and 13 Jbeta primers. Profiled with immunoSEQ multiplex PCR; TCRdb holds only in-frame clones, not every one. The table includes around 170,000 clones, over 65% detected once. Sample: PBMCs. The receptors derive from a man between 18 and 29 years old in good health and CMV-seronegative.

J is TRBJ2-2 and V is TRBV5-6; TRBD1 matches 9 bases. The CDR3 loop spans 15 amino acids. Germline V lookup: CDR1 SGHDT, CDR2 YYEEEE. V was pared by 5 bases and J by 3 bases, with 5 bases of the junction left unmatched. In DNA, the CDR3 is TGTGCCAGCAGACACGACAGGGGGTACACCGGGGAGCTGTTTTTT. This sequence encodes CASRHDRGYTGELFF.

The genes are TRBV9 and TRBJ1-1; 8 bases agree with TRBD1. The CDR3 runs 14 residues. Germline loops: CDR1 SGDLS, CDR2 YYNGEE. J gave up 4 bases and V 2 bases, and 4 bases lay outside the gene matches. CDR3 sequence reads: CASSVAGGTTEAFF. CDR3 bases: TGTGCCAGCAGCGTTGCAGGGGGCACCACTGAAGCTTTCTTT.

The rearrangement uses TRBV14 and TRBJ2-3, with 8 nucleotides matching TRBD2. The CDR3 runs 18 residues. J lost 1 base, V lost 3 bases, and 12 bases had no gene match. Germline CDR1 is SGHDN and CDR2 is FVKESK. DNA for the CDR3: TGTGCCAGCAGCCAGGCTATACCACGGGAGGGAGGCACAGATACGCAGTATTTT. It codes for CASSQAIPREGGTDTQYF. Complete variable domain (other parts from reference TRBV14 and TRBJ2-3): EAGVTQFPSHSVIEKGQTVTLRCDPISGHDNLYWYRRVMGKEIKFLLHFVKESKQDESGMPNNRFLAERTGGTYSTLKVQPAELEDSGVYFCASSQAIPREGGTDTQYFGPGTRLTVL.

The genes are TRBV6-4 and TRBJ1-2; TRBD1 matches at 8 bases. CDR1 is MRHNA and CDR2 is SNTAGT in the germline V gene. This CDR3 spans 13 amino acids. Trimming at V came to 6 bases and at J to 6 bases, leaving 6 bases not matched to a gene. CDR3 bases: TGTGCCAGCAGCCTTGGACAGGGCGATGGCTACACCTTC. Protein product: CASSLGQGDGYTF.

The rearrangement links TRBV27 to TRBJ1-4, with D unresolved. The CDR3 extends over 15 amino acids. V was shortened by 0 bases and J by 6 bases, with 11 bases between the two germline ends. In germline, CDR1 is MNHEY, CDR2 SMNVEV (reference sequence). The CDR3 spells CASSLSVAPDEKLFF. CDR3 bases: TGTGCCAGCAGTTTATCCGTCGCACCAGATGAAAAACTGTTTTTT.

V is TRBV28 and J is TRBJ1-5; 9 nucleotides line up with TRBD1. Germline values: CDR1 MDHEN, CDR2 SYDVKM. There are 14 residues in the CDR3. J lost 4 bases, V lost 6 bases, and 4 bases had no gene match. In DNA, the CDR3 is TGTGCCAGCAGCAACGGACAGGGGAATCAGCCCCAGCATTTT. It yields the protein CASSNGQGNQPQHF.

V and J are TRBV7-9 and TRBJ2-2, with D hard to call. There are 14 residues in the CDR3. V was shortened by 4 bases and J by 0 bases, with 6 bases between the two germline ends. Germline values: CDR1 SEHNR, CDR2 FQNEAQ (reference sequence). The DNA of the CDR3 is TGTGCCAGCAGCTCACAATCGAACACCGGGGAGCTGTTTTTT. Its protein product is CASSSQSNTGELFF. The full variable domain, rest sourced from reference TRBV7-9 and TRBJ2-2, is DTGVSQNPRHKITKRGQNVTFRCDPISEHNRLYWYRQTLGQGPEFLTYFQNEAQLEKSRLLSDRFSAERPKGSFSTLEIQRTEQGDSAMYLCASSSQSNTGELFFGEGSRLTVL.

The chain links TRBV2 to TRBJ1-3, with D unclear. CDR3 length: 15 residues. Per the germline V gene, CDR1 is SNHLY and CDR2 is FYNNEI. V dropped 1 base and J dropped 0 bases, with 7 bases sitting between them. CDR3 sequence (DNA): TGTGCCAGCAGTGAAGGCAGGAACTCTGGAAACACCATATATTTT. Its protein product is CASSEGRNSGNTIYF.